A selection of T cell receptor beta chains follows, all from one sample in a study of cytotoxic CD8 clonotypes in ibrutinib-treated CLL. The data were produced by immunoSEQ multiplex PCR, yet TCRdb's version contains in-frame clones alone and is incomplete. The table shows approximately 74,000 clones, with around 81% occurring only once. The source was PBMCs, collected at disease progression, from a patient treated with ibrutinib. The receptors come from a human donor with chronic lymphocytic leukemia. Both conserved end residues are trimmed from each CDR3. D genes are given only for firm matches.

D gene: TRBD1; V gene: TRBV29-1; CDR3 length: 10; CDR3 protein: SVGGTGSGYT
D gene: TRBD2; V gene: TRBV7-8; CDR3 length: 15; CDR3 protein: ASSLKPGSGRAYEQY
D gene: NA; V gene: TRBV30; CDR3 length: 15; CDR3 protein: AWNTGTPTRKNTEAF
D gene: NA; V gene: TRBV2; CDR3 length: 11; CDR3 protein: ATTGLANEKLF
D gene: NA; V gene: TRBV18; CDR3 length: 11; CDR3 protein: ASSPTGNTEAF
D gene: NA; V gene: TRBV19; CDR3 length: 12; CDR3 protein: ASRSLAGTDTQY
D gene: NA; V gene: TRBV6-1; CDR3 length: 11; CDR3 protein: ASSDRDNQPQH
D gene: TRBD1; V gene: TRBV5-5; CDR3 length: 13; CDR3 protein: ASSLWTGPSREQY
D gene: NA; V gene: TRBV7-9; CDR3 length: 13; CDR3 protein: ASSLGGIPNSPLH
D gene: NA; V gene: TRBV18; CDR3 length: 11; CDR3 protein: ASSPQSSYEQY
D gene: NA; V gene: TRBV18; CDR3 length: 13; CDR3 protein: ASSTQISGNQPQH
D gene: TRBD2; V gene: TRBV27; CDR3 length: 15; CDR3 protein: ASSLSGGGLITYEQY
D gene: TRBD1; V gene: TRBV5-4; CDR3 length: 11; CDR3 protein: ASSLDRGYEQY
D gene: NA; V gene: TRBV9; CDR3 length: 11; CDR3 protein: ASSVGEVSPLH
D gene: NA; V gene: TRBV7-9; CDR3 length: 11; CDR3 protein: ASSLQGNRPQH
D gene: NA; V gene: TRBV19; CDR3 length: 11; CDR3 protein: ASSVGGNSPLH
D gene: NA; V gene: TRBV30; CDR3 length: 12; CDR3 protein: AWSRGTMSNEQF
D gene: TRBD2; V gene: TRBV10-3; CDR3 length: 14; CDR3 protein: AISSTLAGGQDTQY
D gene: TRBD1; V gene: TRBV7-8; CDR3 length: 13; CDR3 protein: ASSLAGQLNEKLF
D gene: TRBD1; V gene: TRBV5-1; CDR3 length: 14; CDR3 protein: ASSLGFQGATDTQY
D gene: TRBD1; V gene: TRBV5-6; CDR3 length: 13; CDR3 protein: ASSLRTGRSYEQY
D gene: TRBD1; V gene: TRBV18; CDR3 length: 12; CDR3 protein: ASSTDRGNQPQH
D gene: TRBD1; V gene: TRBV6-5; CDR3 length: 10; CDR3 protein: ASSQGASIQY
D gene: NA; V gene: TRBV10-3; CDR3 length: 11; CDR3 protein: AISGNENTEAF
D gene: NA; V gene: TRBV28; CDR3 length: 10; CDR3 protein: ATGAYTDTQY
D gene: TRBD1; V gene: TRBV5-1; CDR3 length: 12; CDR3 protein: ASSTRQGPYEQY
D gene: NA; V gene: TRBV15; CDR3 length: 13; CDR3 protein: ATSRDTIGEYEQY
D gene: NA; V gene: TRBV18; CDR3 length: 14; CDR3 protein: ASSPQDSSSGNTIY
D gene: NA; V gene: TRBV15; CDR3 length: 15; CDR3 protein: ATSRGVTVGTNEKLF
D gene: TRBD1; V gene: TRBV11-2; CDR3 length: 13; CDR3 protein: ASSKTGVYNEKLF
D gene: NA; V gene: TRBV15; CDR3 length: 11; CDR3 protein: ATSREITYGYT
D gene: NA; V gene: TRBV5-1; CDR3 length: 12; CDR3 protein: ASSRGGGADTQY